Listed below are T cell receptor beta chains from one sample, sequenced in a study of T cells in Graves' hyperthyroidism and ophthalmopathy. TCRdb re-called the multiplex PCR reads with MiXCR, one entry per CDR3 protein. The sample has roughly 530,000 distinct CDR3 sequences, under 20% seen once. Sequencing was carried out using blood. The receptor set was obtained from a woman under 30 with Graves' ophthalmopathy. Each CDR3 is given with its conserved first and last residue. The D gene is left open where the match is weak. Size is omitted from some rows. Given values are once, few, many or a class for expanded clones.

v_call: TRBV7-9
d_call: .
clone_size: many
j_call: TRBJ1-2
cdr3_nt: TGTGCCAGCCCCTCCCGGGGAGCACCCGACCAGTATGGCTACACCTTC
cdr3_aa: CASPSRGAPDQYGYTF

v_call: TRBV4-1
d_call: .
clone_size: few
j_call: TRBJ2-5
cdr3_nt: TGCGCCAGCAGCCAAGGAGGGGGAAAGGAGACCCAGTACTTC
cdr3_aa: CASSQGGGKETQYF

v_call: TRBV20-1
d_call: .
clone_size: many
j_call: TRBJ1-4
cdr3_nt: TGCAGTGCTAGAAATCCAGGGGTAGATGAAAAACTGTTTTTT
cdr3_aa: CSARNPGVDEKLFF

v_call: TRBV27
d_call: TRBD2
clone_size: many
j_call: TRBJ2-1
cdr3_nt: TGTGCCAGCAGGACCGGGGGGGGCTTGGATGAGCAGTTCTTC
cdr3_aa: CASRTGGGLDEQFF

v_call: TRBV20-1
d_call: TRBD2
clone_size: few
j_call: TRBJ2-5
cdr3_nt: TGCAGTGCTCGAAGACTAGCGGGCCTTGGGGAGACCCAGTACTTC
cdr3_aa: CSARRLAGLGETQYF

v_call: TRBV5-8
d_call: .
clone_size: many
j_call: TRBJ2-2
cdr3_nt: TGTGCCAGCAGCCAAGGGGTGAACACCGGGGAGCTGTTTTTT
cdr3_aa: CASSQGVNTGELFF

v_call: TRBV12-3/TRBV12-4
d_call: .
clone_size: many
j_call: TRBJ2-7
cdr3_nt: TGTGCCAGCAGGGCGGGACTTAACGCGGGACAGTGCGAGCAGTACTTC
cdr3_aa: CASRAGLNAGQCEQYF

v_call: TRBV15
d_call: TRBD2
clone_size: many
j_call: TRBJ2-1
cdr3_nt: TGTGCCACCAGCAGGACTAGCGGGGGGGCCAATGAGCAGTTCTTC
cdr3_aa: CATSRTSGGANEQFF

v_call: TRBV10-3
d_call: .
clone_size: .
j_call: TRBJ1-2
cdr3_nt: TGTGCCAGCATCTATGGCTACACCTTC
cdr3_aa: CASIYGYTF

v_call: TRBV6-1
d_call: TRBD2
clone_size: few
j_call: TRBJ2-1
cdr3_nt: TGTGCCAGCAGTGAATTTCCTAGCGGGAGGGCCCATGAGCAGTTCTTC
cdr3_aa: CASSEFPSGRAHEQFF

v_call: TRBV7-6
d_call: TRBD2
clone_size: few
j_call: TRBJ2-1
cdr3_nt: TGTGCCAGCAGCGGGACTAGTGGGGGGCTCTCCTACAATGAGCAGTTCTTC
cdr3_aa: CASSGTSGGLSYNEQFF

v_call: TRBV28
d_call: .
clone_size: many
j_call: TRBJ2-3
cdr3_nt: TGTGCCAGCAGTTTAGGGCCCCCAGGAGTTCGACGGGGGAAAGATGGGTGGACGCAGTATTTT
cdr3_aa: CASSLGPPGVRRGKDGWTQYF

v_call: TRBV12-3/TRBV12-4
d_call: .
clone_size: .
j_call: TRBJ1-5
cdr3_nt: TGTGCCAGCAGTTTAGTGGGGGAGGGAGATCAGCCCCAGCATTTT
cdr3_aa: CASSLVGEGDQPQHF

v_call: TRBV16
d_call: .
clone_size: many
j_call: TRBJ1-1
cdr3_nt: TGTGCCAGCACGATTCAGGGGCCTATGAACACTGAAGCTTTCTTT
cdr3_aa: CASTIQGPMNTEAFF

v_call: TRBV20-1
d_call: .
clone_size: .
j_call: TRBJ2-7
cdr3_nt: TGCAGTGCTAGAGATCCTAGGGGCCAGTGGGAGCGGTACTTC
cdr3_aa: CSARDPRGQWERYF

v_call: TRBV6-1
d_call: TRBD1
clone_size: few
j_call: TRBJ1-5
cdr3_nt: TGTGCCAGCACGGGGGCAGGGGGCGGTCAGCCCCAGCATTTT
cdr3_aa: CASTGAGGGQPQHF

v_call: TRBV2
d_call: TRBD1
clone_size: .
j_call: TRBJ2-3
cdr3_nt: TGTGCCAGCAGTGGATACGGGACAGGGACAGATACGCAGTATTTT
cdr3_aa: CASSGYGTGTDTQYF

v_call: TRBV6-1
d_call: .
clone_size: many
j_call: TRBJ2-1
cdr3_nt: TGTGCCAGCAGTCCCGCGACATACAATGAGCAGTTCTTC
cdr3_aa: CASSPATYNEQFF

v_call: TRBV19
d_call: .
clone_size: .
j_call: TRBJ2-1
cdr3_nt: TGTGCCAGTAGTATAGATGCAGGCCGATACAATGAGCAGTTCTTC
cdr3_aa: CASSIDAGRYNEQFF

v_call: TRBV27
d_call: TRBD2
clone_size: .
j_call: TRBJ2-1
cdr3_nt: TGTGCCAGCAGGGCCGGGACTAGCGGCTACAATGAGCAGTTCTTC
cdr3_aa: CASRAGTSGYNEQFF

v_call: TRBV6-1
d_call: TRBD1
clone_size: many
j_call: TRBJ2-5
cdr3_nt: TGTGCCAGCAATTTACAGGGGAACGGGCAAGAGACCCAGTACTTC
cdr3_aa: CASNLQGNGQETQYF

v_call: TRBV12-5
d_call: TRBD2
clone_size: many
j_call: TRBJ2-3
cdr3_nt: TGTGCTAGTGGCCAGGGACTAGCGGGCACAGATACGCAGTATTTT
cdr3_aa: CASGQGLAGTDTQYF

v_call: TRBV7-3
d_call: .
clone_size: many
j_call: TRBJ1-2
cdr3_nt: TGTGCCAGCAGCTTAAACAGATTGTCAGACTATGGCTACACCTTC
cdr3_aa: CASSLNRLSDYGYTF

v_call: TRBV5-1
d_call: TRBD1
clone_size: many
j_call: TRBJ1-2
cdr3_nt: TGCGCCAGTGGGACAGGCTATGGCTACACCTTC
cdr3_aa: CASGTGYGYTF

v_call: TRBV25-1
d_call: .
clone_size: .
j_call: TRBJ2-3
cdr3_nt: TGTGCCAGCAGTGAATGGAGCGGCCCGGCCTTAAGGACAGATACGCAGTATTTT
cdr3_aa: CASSEWSGPALRTDTQYF

v_call: TRBV7-8
d_call: .
clone_size: few
j_call: TRBJ2-3
cdr3_nt: TGTGCCAGCAGCGAATTAGGGGGCACAGATACGCAGTATTTT
cdr3_aa: CASSELGGTDTQYF

v_call: TRBV18
d_call: .
clone_size: few
j_call: TRBJ2-5
cdr3_nt: TGTGCCAGCTTCGAGACGCTACAAGAGACCCAGTACTTC
cdr3_aa: CASFETLQETQYF

v_call: TRBV5-1
d_call: .
clone_size: many
j_call: TRBJ1-1
cdr3_nt: TGCGCCAGCAGCTTGGGCCTAGACACGAACACTGAAGCTTTCTTT
cdr3_aa: CASSLGLDTNTEAFF

v_call: TRBV3-1
d_call: TRBD2
clone_size: many
j_call: TRBJ2-1
cdr3_nt: TGTGCCAGCAGCCAAGACTGGGCTAGCGGGAGGCAGAGCTCCTACAATGAGCAGTTCTTC
cdr3_aa: CASSQDWASGRQSSYNEQFF

v_call: TRBV13
d_call: TRBD2
clone_size: many
j_call: TRBJ2-5
cdr3_nt: TGTGCCAGCAGCCCCCGGACTAGCGGACAAGAGACCCAGTACTTC
cdr3_aa: CASSPRTSGQETQYF

v_call: TRBV7-2
d_call: .
clone_size: many
j_call: TRBJ2-1
cdr3_nt: TGTGCCAGCCACACGGGGGAGAGCTCCTACAATGAGCAGTTCTTC
cdr3_aa: CASHTGESSYNEQFF

v_call: TRBV28
d_call: TRBD2
clone_size: many
j_call: TRBJ2-7
cdr3_nt: TGTGCCAGCAGTTCGCTAGCGGTCGAGCAGTACTTC
cdr3_aa: CASSSLAVEQYF

v_call: TRBV28
d_call: TRBD2
clone_size: once
j_call: TRBJ2-1
cdr3_nt: TGTGCCAGCAGTTTAGGGGGACTAGCGGCCCACAATGAGCAGTTCTTC
cdr3_aa: CASSLGGLAAHNEQFF

v_call: TRBV4-3
d_call: TRBD2
clone_size: .
j_call: TRBJ2-1
cdr3_nt: TGCGCCAGCAGCCAAGGCAGACTAGCGGGAGGGGGTGAGCAGTTCTTC
cdr3_aa: CASSQGRLAGGGEQFF

v_call: TRBV14
d_call: TRBD2
clone_size: few
j_call: TRBJ2-2
cdr3_nt: TGTGCCAGCAGCGGCGGGAGCCGAACCGGGGAGCTGTTTTTT
cdr3_aa: CASSGGSRTGELFF

v_call: TRBV20-1
d_call: TRBD2
clone_size: many
j_call: TRBJ2-1
cdr3_nt: TGCAGTGTCACTCAGGGAGGGGAGGGTGAGCAGTTCTTC
cdr3_aa: CSVTQGGEGEQFF

v_call: TRBV6-1
d_call: .
clone_size: few
j_call: TRBJ2-2
cdr3_nt: TGTGCCAGCAGTGATAAATCTTACACCGGGGAGCTGTTTTTT
cdr3_aa: CASSDKSYTGELFF

v_call: TRBV2
d_call: .
clone_size: many
j_call: TRBJ2-1
cdr3_nt: TGTGCCAGCAGGCCCGGGACAAACTACAATGAGCAGTTCTTC
cdr3_aa: CASRPGTNYNEQFF

v_call: TRBV28
d_call: TRBD2
clone_size: many
j_call: TRBJ2-1
cdr3_nt: TGTGCCAGCAGTTTTCGGGGACTACCTTACAATGAGCAGTTCTTC
cdr3_aa: CASSFRGLPYNEQFF

v_call: TRBV24-1
d_call: TRBD1
clone_size: .
j_call: TRBJ2-1
cdr3_nt: TGTGCCACCAGTGAGCCCGGACAGGGCTACAATGAGCAGTTCTTC
cdr3_aa: CATSEPGQGYNEQFF

v_call: TRBV27
d_call: TRBD1
clone_size: few
j_call: TRBJ1-1
cdr3_nt: TGTGCCAGCACCGGACAGGGGGACACTGAAGCTTTCTTT
cdr3_aa: CASTGQGDTEAFF

v_call: TRBV9
d_call: TRBD2
clone_size: .
j_call: TRBJ2-1
cdr3_nt: TGTGCCAGCAGCGTAGAGGGACTAGCGGGTTTTAATGAGCAGTTCTTC
cdr3_aa: CASSVEGLAGFNEQFF

v_call: TRBV3-1
d_call: TRBD2
clone_size: few
j_call: TRBJ2-2
cdr3_nt: TGTGCCAGCAGCCGCCGGGCTAGCGGGCGGCTGGACACCGGGGAGCTGTTTTTT
cdr3_aa: CASSRRASGRLDTGELFF

v_call: TRBV7-2
d_call: .
clone_size: many
j_call: TRBJ1-6
cdr3_nt: TGTGCCAGCAGCCCAAGAGACGATAGTAATTCACCCCTCCACTTT
cdr3_aa: CASSPRDDSNSPLHF

v_call: TRBV5-6
d_call: TRBD1
clone_size: many
j_call: TRBJ1-1
cdr3_nt: TGTGCCAGCAGGCATGGGGACAGGGAGAACACTGAAGCTTTCTTT
cdr3_aa: CASRHGDRENTEAFF

v_call: TRBV10-3
d_call: TRBD1
clone_size: .
j_call: TRBJ2-1
cdr3_nt: TGTGCCGCTAAATCGGGACAGAACTCCTACAATGAGCAGTTCTTC
cdr3_aa: CAAKSGQNSYNEQFF

v_call: TRBV18
d_call: .
clone_size: many
j_call: TRBJ1-1
cdr3_nt: TGTGCCAGCTCACCCAAAGAGAACACTGACGCTTTCTTT
cdr3_aa: CASSPKENTDAFF

v_call: TRBV6-1
d_call: .
clone_size: .
j_call: TRBJ2-5
cdr3_nt: TGTGCCAGCAGTGAAGATAGGGGGTTAGGGACCCAGTACTTC
cdr3_aa: CASSEDRGLGTQYF

v_call: TRBV7-3
d_call: .
clone_size: many
j_call: TRBJ1-1
cdr3_nt: TGTGCCAGCAGCTTAACCTTGAGTTCTGAAGCTTTCTTT
cdr3_aa: CASSLTLSSEAFF

v_call: TRBV2
d_call: .
clone_size: many
j_call: TRBJ2-7
cdr3_nt: TGTGCCAGCAGCCCCGGGGATAGGGGCGAGCAGTACTTC
cdr3_aa: CASSPGDRGEQYF

v_call: TRBV5-1
d_call: .
clone_size: many
j_call: TRBJ2-3
cdr3_nt: TGCGCCAGCAGCTCCTATAGCACAGATACGCAGTATTTT
cdr3_aa: CASSSYSTDTQYF

v_call: TRBV29-1
d_call: TRBD2
clone_size: many
j_call: TRBJ2-3
cdr3_nt: TGCAGCGTGACTAGCGGGAGAACAGATACGCAGTATTTT
cdr3_aa: CSVTSGRTDTQYF

v_call: TRBV18
d_call: .
clone_size: many
j_call: TRBJ2-1
cdr3_nt: TGTGCCAGCTCACCTCGTGACAATGAGCAGTTCTTC
cdr3_aa: CASSPRDNEQFF

v_call: TRBV2
d_call: .
clone_size: .
j_call: TRBJ2-7
cdr3_nt: TGTGCCAGCAGTGACCGGGACGGTAGCTCCTACGAGCAGTACTTC
cdr3_aa: CASSDRDGSSYEQYF

v_call: TRBV6-1
d_call: .
clone_size: many
j_call: TRBJ1-1
cdr3_nt: TGTGCCAGCAGTGAATCATCAGGACTAAAAGCTTTCTTT
cdr3_aa: CASSESSGLKAFF

v_call: TRBV20-1
d_call: TRBD2
clone_size: many
j_call: TRBJ2-1
cdr3_nt: TGCAGTGCGCCGGGGGGGGGCTACAATGAGCAGTTCTTC
cdr3_aa: CSAPGGGYNEQFF

v_call: TRBV7-9
d_call: TRBD1
clone_size: .
j_call: TRBJ2-2
cdr3_nt: TGTGCCAGCAGCTTAGAGGGGGCAAGTCCCGGGGAGCTGTTTTTT
cdr3_aa: CASSLEGASPGELFF

v_call: TRBV5-6
d_call: .
clone_size: few
j_call: TRBJ1-2
cdr3_nt: TGTGCCAGCAGCCGAGACGGACGGAACCTCTATGGCTACACCTTC
cdr3_aa: CASSRDGRNLYGYTF

v_call: TRBV13
d_call: .
clone_size: .
j_call: TRBJ1-1
cdr3_nt: TGTGCCAGCAGCTTAGCGAACCCCGAAGCTTTCTTT
cdr3_aa: CASSLANPEAFF

v_call: TRBV19
d_call: TRBD1
clone_size: once
j_call: TRBJ2-1
cdr3_nt: TGTGCCAGTAGTGTCCGGGACAGGGACATCGATGAGCAGTTCTTC
cdr3_aa: CASSVRDRDIDEQFF